The clone carrying this T cell receptor (beta chain) is termed medium-sized. Its target is unknown. TCRalpha and TCRbeta libraries were amplified separately by semi-nested PCR with TRAC or TRBC reverse primers. TCRdb passed the 5' RACE reads through MiXCR, listing each CDR3 protein once. The profile shows 7,000 to 8,500 distinct CDR3 sequences, 20% to 30% of them singletons. These data belong to a study of T cells generated in artificial thymic organoids. The CDR3 runs to 16 residues. The germline V gene encodes CDR1 SGHVS and CDR2 FNYEAQ. The ends lost 2 bases at V and 5 bases at J; junction bases unmatched: 5. General study results and limits: TCR diversity of organoid-derived CD8 single positive cells matched thymic and naive blood cells.

Human HSPCs were combined with MS5 stroma expressing human DLL1. Organoids were seeded with FACS-purified CD34+CD3- stem and progenitor cells depleted of residual T cells. B27, FLT3L, IL-7 and ascorbic acid supplemented the serum-free organoid medium. The material sequenced was naive CD8+ T cells grown in artificial thymic organoids from cord blood stem and progenitor cells. The subset here: CD3+TCRalphabeta+CD8SP T cells; for blood, CD45RO-CCR7+ naive CD8+ T cells. The receptor's source is a human donor who gave cord blood stem cells for thymic organoid culture, a cardiac surgery patient who gave postnatal thymus, or a blood donor (not recorded which). The chain joins TRBV7-6 to TRBJ2-2, with 10 bases fitting TRBD1. The CDR3 DNA reads as TGTGCCAGCAGCTTAAGACAGGGGGCGAGGACCGGGGAGCTGTTTTTT. Translating gives CASSLRQGARTGELFF. Combining the CDR3 with reference TRBV7-6 and TRBJ2-2 gives the whole variable domain GAGVSQSPRYKVTKRGQDVALRCDPISGHVSLYWYRQALGQGPEFLTYFNYEAQQDKSGLPNDRFSAERPEGSISTLTIQRTEQRDSAMYRCASSLRQGARTGELFFGEGSRLTVL.